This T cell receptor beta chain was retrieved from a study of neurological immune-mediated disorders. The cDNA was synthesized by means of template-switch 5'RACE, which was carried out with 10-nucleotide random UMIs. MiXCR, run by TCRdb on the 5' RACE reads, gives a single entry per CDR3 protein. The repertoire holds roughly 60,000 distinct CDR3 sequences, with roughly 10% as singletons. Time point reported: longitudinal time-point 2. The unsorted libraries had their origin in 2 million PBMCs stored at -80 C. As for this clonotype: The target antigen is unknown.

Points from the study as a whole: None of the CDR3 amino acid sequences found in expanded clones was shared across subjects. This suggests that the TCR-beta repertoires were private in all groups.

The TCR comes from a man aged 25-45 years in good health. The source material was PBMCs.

The DNA for the CDR3 is TGTGCCAGCACCCATTCCTATGTCTGGACCGGGGAGCTGTTTTTT. It is translated as CASTHSYVWTGELFF. This sequence joins TRBV11-2 and TRBJ2-2, with no clear D. Trimming took off 7 bases at V and 5 bases at J, with 17 bases between the two ends. This CDR3 has 15 amino acids. Germline V CDR1 and CDR2: SGHAT, FQNNGV.